This entry is about one T cell receptor beta chain. Library construction for TCR beta used iRepertoire HTBI primers and Arm-PCR of CDR3 regions. In the original analysis: The study identified roughly 59 TRBV and 11 to 15 TRBJ segments across samples. TCRdb processed the multiplex PCR reads anew with MiXCR; each CDR3 protein has one entry. TCRdb, not the authors, supplied the V and J calls. The sample contains about 400,000 distinct CDR3 sequences, less than 25% of which appear only once. V was clipped by 1 base and J by 1 base, with 5 bases between them. The germline gives CDR1 SGDLS, CDR2 YYNGEE. The CDR3 consists of 14 residues. This sample is part of a study of regulatory T cells in long-lasting Graves disease. As for the study in general: Over 5 years of antithyroid drugs with positive TSH receptor antibodies was taken to mean persistent Graves' disease.

Time point specified: persistent/refractory GD, antithyroid drugs over 5 years with positive TRAb. RNA from PBMCs was the source of the TCR library. This sequence was found in a female donor with Graves disease. This chain joins TRBV9 and TRBJ2-2; maybe TRBD2 (5 bases). The source was peripheral blood mononuclear cells (PBMCs), collected when the disease was refractory, from a patient treated with antithyroid drugs. CDR3 in DNA: TGTGCCAGCAGCGTACGGGGGAACACCGGGGAGCTGTTTTTT. Its protein product is CASSVRGNTGELFF.